This TCR beta chain was sequenced during a study of shared clonotypes between healthy human individuals. Trimming removed 2 bases from V and 0 bases from J; junction bases left unmatched: 1. Germline loops: CDR1 MNHEY, CDR2 SVGAGI. The CDR3 consists of 14 residues. Only CD45RO-negative cells positively selected for CCR7 counted as naive CD8 cells, so terminally differentiated effector memory CD45RA+ cells were excluded. Worth noting for this clone: Other nucleotide sequences from this sample produce the same CDR3.

The repertoire was sequenced with immunoSEQ multiplex PCR; TCRdb's copy has only in-frame clones and lacks some. The sample shows some 1,900,000 clones, approximately 94% of them seen only once. The chain combines TRBV6-5 with TRBJ2-7; 7 bases are shared with TRBD2. The origin of this receptor is a young man in good health. The material sequenced was naive CD8+ T cells sorted from blood. The CDR3 coding sequence is TGTGCCAGCAGTTACGGGGGGGGCTCCTACGAGCAGTACTTC. Amino acids: CASSYGGGSYEQYF.